This T cell receptor beta chain derives from a study of T cells after yellow fever vaccination. From the 5' RACE reads, TCRdb called clonotypes with MiXCR, one entry per CDR3 protein. The sample lists 350,000 to 450,000 distinct CDR3 sequences; approximately 5.7% were seen once. This clonotype was detected ten times or more. Its antigen remains unknown. Study conclusions and caveats: A small share of clonotypes appeared in both CD4 and CD8 compartments.

This specimen was PBMCs, taken 5 days after the yellow fever booster vaccination. The TCR originated in a man aged 25 to 40 who received the YFV17D yellow fever vaccine.

CDR3 DNA sequence: TGTGCCAGCAGCCGGGTTCGGGACGGGGAGCTGTTTTTT. Encoded protein: CASSRVRDGELFF. This chain uses TRBV14 with TRBJ2-2, with a weak D call TRBD2 (5 bases). The CDR3 has 13 residues. From germline, CDR1 is SGHDN and CDR2 FVKESK. V was pared by 4 bases and J by 7 bases, with 10 bases between.